This TCR beta chain was found in a study of T cell responses to AZD1222 COVID-19 vaccine. Per the germline V gene, CDR1 is SEHNR and CDR2 is FQNEAQ (reference sequence). CDR3 length: 15 residues. V dropped 4 bases and J dropped 3 bases, with 16 bases sitting between them. Study observations and caveats: Among spike-specific TCRs, nearly half reportedly target unmutated variant regions. Donors were mostly white British, more females; clonal diversity possibly underestimated. Among those given AZD1222, only 6 or 7 were seropositive at baseline.

Clones were read by immunoSEQ multiplex PCR, and TCRdb kept only the in-frame ones, dropping some. The sample shows around 160,000 clones, 82% of them seen only once. About this clone itself: What it binds is not known.

V usage is TRBV7-9 and J usage is TRBJ2-7; D may be TRBD2 (5 bases). The sequence derives from an adult in good health. The starting material was peripheral blood, obtained on day 0 of MenACWY control vaccination. Here the CDR3 reads CASSSRGSRGYEQYF. The CDR3 coding sequence is TGTGCCAGCAGCTCGAGAGGGAGTAGAGGCTACGAGCAGTACTTC. Using reference TRBV7-9 and TRBJ2-7 for the parts outside the CDR3, the full variable domain is DTGVSQNPRHKITKRGQNVTFRCDPISEHNRLYWYRQTLGQGPEFLTYFQNEAQLEKSRLLSDRFSAERPKGSFSTLEIQRTEQGDSAMYLCASSSRGSRGYEQYFGPGTRLTVT.